Listed below are T cell receptor beta chains from one sample, sequenced in a study of tumor and adjacent non-tumor tissue in lung cancer. In TCRdb, the multiplex PCR reads were re-called with MiXCR into one record per CDR3 protein. Among approximately 75,000 distinct CDR3 sequences listed, over 70% were seen once. The sample was lung tumor tissue. These receptors came from a woman in her forties or fifties with non-small cell lung cancer. The CDR3 runs from the conserved cysteine through the conserved F or W. The D gene is left open where the match is weak. Size tells how often a clone was seen (once, few, many) or the class of an expanded clone, and some rows leave it out.

j_call: TRBJ2-2
d_call: -
v_call: TRBV2
clone_size: -
cdr3_nt: TGTGCCAGTACCGGAGGCGGATCCAACACCGGGGAGCTGTTTTTT
cdr3_aa: CASTGGGSNTGELFF

j_call: TRBJ1-5
d_call: -
v_call: TRBV12-3/TRBV12-4
clone_size: -
cdr3_nt: TGTGCCGGCAAGGGCAGGGGCAATCAGCCCCAACATTTT
cdr3_aa: CAGKGRGNQPQHF

j_call: TRBJ2-1
d_call: -
v_call: TRBV5-4
clone_size: -
cdr3_nt: TGTGCCAGCAGTTCCCTGATTAGTTCCTACAATGAGCGGTTCTTC
cdr3_aa: CASSSLISSYNERFF

j_call: TRBJ2-7
d_call: TRBD1
v_call: TRBV10-2
clone_size: once
cdr3_nt: TGCGCCAGCAATGAGGTGGTGACAGGGGTTACTAGGAAGCAGTACTTC
cdr3_aa: CASNEVVTGVTRKQYF

j_call: TRBJ1-1
d_call: -
v_call: TRBV6-1
clone_size: -
cdr3_nt: TGTGCCGACAAGGACTCTTCGCCTGAAGTTTTCTTT
cdr3_aa: CADKDSSPEVFF

j_call: TRBJ1-5
d_call: -
v_call: TRBV11-2
clone_size: -
cdr3_nt: TGTGCCAGCAGCTGGGGTGGCTATAGCAATCAGCCCCAGCATTTT
cdr3_aa: CASSWGGYSNQPQHF

j_call: TRBJ1-6
d_call: -
v_call: TRBV28
clone_size: -
cdr3_nt: TGTGCCAGCAGTGCCCGGGAATCCCCTCACTTT
cdr3_aa: CASSARESPHF

j_call: TRBJ1-1
d_call: -
v_call: TRBV29-1
clone_size: -
cdr3_nt: TGCAGCGTTGGAGGGGGACGGGACAACACTAAAGCTTTCTTT
cdr3_aa: CSVGGGRDNTKAFF

j_call: TRBJ1-5
d_call: -
v_call: TRBV28
clone_size: -
cdr3_nt: TGTGCCAGCATCAAAGGGGACTATAGCAATGAGCCCCAGCATTTT
cdr3_aa: CASIKGDYSNEPQHF

j_call: TRBJ2-3
d_call: -
v_call: TRBV28
clone_size: medium-sized
cdr3_nt: TGTGCCAGCAGCTTGATAGCAGATACGCAGTATTTT
cdr3_aa: CASSLIADTQYF

j_call: TRBJ2-2
d_call: -
v_call: TRBV5-1
clone_size: -
cdr3_nt: TGCGCCAGCAGCTTGGAAGGACTTTCAAACGGGGAGCTGTTTTTT
cdr3_aa: CASSLEGLSNGELFF

j_call: TRBJ2-3
d_call: -
v_call: TRBV20-1
clone_size: -
cdr3_nt: TGCAGTGCTAGAGAAGCGGTCACAGATACGCAGTATTTT
cdr3_aa: CSAREAVTDTQYF

j_call: TRBJ2-7
d_call: -
v_call: TRBV6-5
clone_size: -
cdr3_nt: TGTGCCAGAAGTTACTCGCTGGGGGCGCACGAGCAGTACTTC
cdr3_aa: CARSYSLGAHEQYF

j_call: TRBJ2-3
d_call: -
v_call: TRBV29-1
clone_size: medium-sized
cdr3_nt: TGCAGCGTTGTGCAACATACGCAGTATTTT
cdr3_aa: CSVVQHTQYF

j_call: TRBJ2-3
d_call: TRBD2
v_call: TRBV6-1
clone_size: -
cdr3_nt: TGTGCCAGCAGTGAGACCTTAGCGGGAGGGTGCGATATGCAATATTTT
cdr3_aa: CASSETLAGGCDMQYF

j_call: TRBJ1-2
d_call: -
v_call: TRBV29-1
clone_size: -
cdr3_nt: TGCAGCGCTTCGGTCATGGAGGGGACGGGTGGTTACACCTTC
cdr3_aa: CSASVMEGTGGYTF

j_call: TRBJ1-2
d_call: TRBD1
v_call: TRBV29-1
clone_size: -
cdr3_nt: TGCAGCATCGAATGGCAGGGGGCTTATGGCTATACCTTC
cdr3_aa: CSIEWQGAYGYTF

j_call: TRBJ1-1
d_call: TRBD1
v_call: TRBV6-5
clone_size: few
cdr3_nt: TGTGCCAGCAGTCCATCCCCGGGACAGGGGCCTGAAGCTGTCTTT
cdr3_aa: CASSPSPGQGPEAVF

j_call: TRBJ2-3
d_call: TRBD2
v_call: TRBV6-2/TRBV6-3
clone_size: -
cdr3_nt: TGTGTCAGCAGTTACTCGAGAGCGGGGTCTATTCGAAGCACGCATACGCAGTATTTT
cdr3_aa: CVSSYSRAGSIRSTHTQYF

j_call: TRBJ1-2
d_call: -
v_call: TRBV4-1
clone_size: -
cdr3_nt: TGCGCCACCAGCCGACCGACAACTAAGTATGGCTACACCTTC
cdr3_aa: CATSRPTTKYGYTF

j_call: TRBJ2-5
d_call: -
v_call: TRBV6-5
clone_size: once
cdr3_nt: TGTGCCAGCGGCCCTGAGTGGGGTCAAGAGACCCAGTACTTC
cdr3_aa: CASGPEWGQETQYF

j_call: TRBJ2-1
d_call: TRBD1
v_call: TRBV6-5
clone_size: -
cdr3_nt: TGTGCCAGCAACACAATAAGGACAGGGAAATACATTGAGCAGTTCTTC
cdr3_aa: CASNTIRTGKYIEQFF

j_call: TRBJ2-7
d_call: TRBD1
v_call: TRBV5-5
clone_size: -
cdr3_nt: TGTGCCAGCAGTTACTGGACAGGGGTCTACGAGCAGTACTTC
cdr3_aa: CASSYWTGVYEQYF

j_call: TRBJ1-5
d_call: -
v_call: TRBV20-1
clone_size: -
cdr3_nt: TGCGGTACTAGACGCACGGGGCGAGGGTATAGCAATCAGCCCCAGCATTTT
cdr3_aa: CGTRRTGRGYSNQPQHF

j_call: TRBJ2-3
d_call: -
v_call: TRBV12-3/TRBV12-4
clone_size: many
cdr3_nt: TGTGCCAGCAGACTCTACCAGGGAACAGCGAACCCCACAGATACGCAGTATTTT
cdr3_aa: CASRLYQGTANPTDTQYF

j_call: TRBJ2-7
d_call: -
v_call: TRBV6-6
clone_size: -
cdr3_nt: TGTGTCAGCAGTCCTCGGCGGGATCGGAATGAGCGGTACTTC
cdr3_aa: CVSSPRRDRNERYF

j_call: TRBJ2-7
d_call: TRBD2
v_call: TRBV11-2
clone_size: -
cdr3_nt: TGTGACAGCAGCCCAGGTGGGCTAGCGGGAGTAGGTGAGCAGTACTTC
cdr3_aa: CDSSPGGLAGVGEQYF

j_call: TRBJ2-1
d_call: TRBD2
v_call: TRBV6-1
clone_size: once
cdr3_nt: TGTGCCAGCAGTGAAAGAGCGGGAGTGGCGGATGAGCAGTTCTTC
cdr3_aa: CASSERAGVADEQFF

j_call: TRBJ2-7
d_call: -
v_call: TRBV11-2
clone_size: -
cdr3_nt: TGTGCCAGTAGCCTGACGGACACTGCCTATGAGCAGAACTTC
cdr3_aa: CASSLTDTAYEQNF

j_call: TRBJ1-2
d_call: -
v_call: TRBV12-3/TRBV12-4
clone_size: -
cdr3_nt: TGTACAAGCAGTTTCGACGGCTATGGCTACACCTTC
cdr3_aa: CTSSFDGYGYTF

j_call: TRBJ1-2
d_call: -
v_call: TRBV4-2
clone_size: many
cdr3_nt: TGTGCCAGCAGCCAAGATGATTCGGGGGTACGAGGCTACACCTTC
cdr3_aa: CASSQDDSGVRGYTF

j_call: TRBJ2-3
d_call: -
v_call: TRBV6-5
clone_size: -
cdr3_nt: TGTGTCAGCATGTTTAGCACTGATACGCAGTATTTT
cdr3_aa: CVSMFSTDTQYF

j_call: TRBJ2-1
d_call: -
v_call: TRBV10-3
clone_size: -
cdr3_nt: TGTGCCATCAGCGCTCGGACAGCGGAGTACAATGAGCAGTTCTTC
cdr3_aa: CAISARTAEYNEQFF

j_call: TRBJ2-5
d_call: -
v_call: TRBV7-9
clone_size: -
cdr3_nt: TGTGCCAGCAGCCTGGGGGCTCTCAACCCCCTCGTAAAGACCCAGTACTTC
cdr3_aa: CASSLGALNPLVKTQYF

j_call: TRBJ2-5
d_call: TRBD1
v_call: TRBV5-6
clone_size: medium-sized
cdr3_nt: TGTGCCAGCAGCTGGCGGACAGGGATGGGGGAGACCCAGTACTTC
cdr3_aa: CASSWRTGMGETQYF